The rows below give T cell receptor beta chains drawn from one sample of a study of vaccination effects on CD4 cells after COVID-19. What these receptors recognize is not known. The data were produced by immunoSEQ multiplex PCR, yet TCRdb's version contains in-frame clones alone and is incomplete. The sample records under 20,000 clones, roughly 80% being singletons. The starting material was CD4+ T cells from PBMCs cultured with SARS-CoV-2 spike peptides, obtained before COVID-19 vaccination. The source is a human donor who had a prior SARS-CoV-2 infection. The conserved cysteine and the conserved F or W are not part of the CDR3 here. Clone size is given for some rows only: seen once, a few or many times, or a class if the clone is expanded.

j_call	clone_size	v_call	cdr3_length	cdr3_aa
TRBJ2-3	.	TRBV15	15	ATSRDRPGLGGDTQY
TRBJ2-2	.	TRBV2	10	ASSADTGELF
TRBJ2-1	few	TRBV4-1	9	ASSLYNEQF
TRBJ1-5	once	TRBV30	16	AWSAWTGAIYSNQPQH
TRBJ1-1	.	TRBV2	14	ASSEEGGRFFTEAF
TRBJ1-5	.	TRBV5-4	14	ASSGTGRYIFQPQH
TRBJ1-2	once	TRBV6-5	14	ASSYVGVGRGKGYT
TRBJ2-3	once	TRBV18	13	ASQPGSLGPDTQY
TRBJ2-1	.	TRBV10-3	13	AIRETSGGSNEQF
TRBJ2-7	.	TRBV9	11	ASSVNPGDEQY
TRBJ2-7	.	TRBV5-1	13	ASSLAVGAQYEQY
TRBJ1-6	.	TRBV2	13	ASSERALRNSPLH
TRBJ2-7	.	TRBV23-1	9	ASSQSAEQY
TRBJ1-2	.	TRBV21-1	12	ASSAEGGSYGYT
TRBJ1-2	.	TRBV2	13	ASRAPGTANYGYT
TRBJ1-5	.	TRBV2	13	ASKGGWARNQPQH
TRBJ1-4	.	TRBV4-2	12	ASSLRQSWEKLF
TRBJ2-1	.	TRBV24-1	15	ATSDLGRGPRSNEQF
TRBJ1-3	.	TRBV5-6	15	ASSLVSSLNSGNTIY
TRBJ2-7	.	TRBV18	11	ASSPPNVHEQY
TRBJ1-1	.	TRBV11-2	11	ASSLEDWTEAF
TRBJ2-7	few	TRBV18	13	ASSPTTSGYGEQY
TRBJ2-3	.	TRBV29-1	10	SVDAGTDTQY
TRBJ2-5	.	TRBV7-9	17	ASSSPPAGGPLYFVSQY
TRBJ1-1	few	TRBV7-6	13	ASSAEGSQNTEAF
TRBJ2-1	.	TRBV28	13	ASSTLEGATSEQF
TRBJ2-1	.	TRBV5-1	11	ASGLGADNEQF
TRBJ1-1	.	TRBV10-1	10	ASRRQATEAF
TRBJ2-3	.	TRBV2	9	ASALSDTQY
TRBJ2-3	.	TRBV5-1	12	ASSLSQETDTQY
TRBJ2-7	.	TRBV6-2/TRBV6-3	9	ASSPKLQQY
TRBJ2-3	.	TRBV7-9	14	ASTRLGRRAPDTQY
TRBJ1-1	.	TRBV4-3	12	ASSQEIFRTGSF
TRBJ1-2	few	TRBV12-2	10	ASRSRDYGYT
TRBJ2-2	.	TRBV19	13	ASSIGGLITGELF
TRBJ2-5	.	TRBV5-1	13	ASSLGGSDQETQY
TRBJ2-3	.	TRBV7-3	13	ASSLGGGLTDTQY
TRBJ1-6	few	TRBV19	13	ASSMAGEENSPLH